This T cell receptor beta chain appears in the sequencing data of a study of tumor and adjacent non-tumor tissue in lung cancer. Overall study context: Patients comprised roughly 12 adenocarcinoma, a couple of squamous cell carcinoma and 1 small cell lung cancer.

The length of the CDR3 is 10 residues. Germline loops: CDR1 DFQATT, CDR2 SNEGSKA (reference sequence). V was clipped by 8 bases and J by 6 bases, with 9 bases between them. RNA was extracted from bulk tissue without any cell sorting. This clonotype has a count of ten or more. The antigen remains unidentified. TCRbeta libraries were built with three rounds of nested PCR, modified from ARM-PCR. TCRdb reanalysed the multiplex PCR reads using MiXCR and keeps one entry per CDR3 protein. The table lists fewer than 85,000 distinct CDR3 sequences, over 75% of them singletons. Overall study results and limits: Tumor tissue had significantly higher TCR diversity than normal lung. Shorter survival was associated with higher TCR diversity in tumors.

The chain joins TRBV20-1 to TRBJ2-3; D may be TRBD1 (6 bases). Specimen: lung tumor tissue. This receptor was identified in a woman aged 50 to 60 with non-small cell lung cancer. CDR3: CSPGADTQYF. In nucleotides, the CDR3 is TGCAGTCCAGGGGCGGATACGCAGTATTTT.